Below are 18 T cell receptor beta chains sequenced from a single sample in a study of Graves' ophthalmopathy and Graves' hyperthyroidism. RNA transcripts were the template, and TCR beta CDR3 regions were amplified from them. Second-round multiplex PCR followed a first-round RT-PCR using HTBI primers. MiXCR, run by TCRdb on the multiplex PCR reads, gives a single entry per CDR3 protein. Of around 1.1 million distinct CDR3 sequences in the sample, about two fifths were seen once. The sample taken for sequencing was peripheral blood or thyroid tissue (not recorded which). These receptors all stem from an adult man with Graves' hyperthyroidism.

In its sample, this clonotype was seen a few times. The CDR3 sequence is CASSDPSFVRLAGVPYEQYF. The CDR3 nucleotides read TGCGCCAGCAGTGACCCCTCGTTCGTAAGACTAGCGGGAGTCCCTTACGAGCAGTACTTC. The V gene is TRBV10-2, the J gene TRBJ2-7, with 12 nucleotides matching TRBD2. V trimming: 3 bases; J trimming: 4 bases; junction bases outside the gene matches: 19. Germline-derived CDR1 and CDR2 are WSHSY and SAAADI. This CDR3 spans 20 amino acids.

The chain links TRBV10-3 to TRBJ2-3, with 9 positions matching TRBD1. CDR3 length: 15 residues. Per the germline V gene, CDR1 is ENHRY and CDR2 is SYGVKD. Trimming took 9 bases from V and 4 from J; bases not matched to a gene: 11. DNA of the CDR3: TGTGCCATGAGTCCGGGACAGGGTTTTGCAGATACGCAGTATTTT. It specifies CAMSPGQGFADTQYF.

This chain links TRBV28 with TRBJ1-2; D not certain. From germline, CDR1 is MDHEN and CDR2 SYDVKM. The length of the CDR3 is 13 residues. Trimming took off 5 bases at V and 6 bases at J, with 13 bases between the two ends. The CDR3 coding sequence is TGTGCCAGCAGTGCCGATAGGAGGGATGGCTACACCTTC. This encodes CASSADRRDGYTF.

Regarding this clonotype: The junction departs from germline at one end; a sequencing error may be responsible. The rearrangement uses TRBV10-3 and TRBJ1-2; 11 bases are a match to TRBD1. Germline V lookup: CDR1 ENHRY, CDR2 SYGVKD. The CDR3 length is 15 residues. This CDR3 is CASSRGQGASYGYTF. The CDR3 region has the DNA TGTGCCAGCAGTCGCGGACAGGGGGCAAGCTATGGCTACACCTTC.

With respect to this clonotype: A junction end diverges from the germline sequence, so it may reflect a read error. The DNA of the CDR3 is TGTGCCAGCCAGGACCTAAGCTCTGGAAACACCGTATATTTT. It is translated as CASQDLSSGNTVYF. The J gene is TRBJ1-3, the V gene TRBV6-5, with D unresolved. Germline values: CDR1 MNHEY, CDR2 SVGAGI. The CDR3 totals 14 residues.

The chain is built from TRBV3-1 and TRBJ2-5, with a weak D call TRBD2 (6 bases). The ends were cut back, 0 bases at V and 4 bases at J, with 6 bases in the middle. The V gene's germline CDR1 is LGHDT and CDR2 YNNKEL (reference sequence). The CDR3 consists of 13 residues. CDR3 amino acids: CASSQEGLETQYF. CDR3 sequence (DNA): TGTGCCAGCAGCCAAGAGGGACTAGAGACCCAGTACTTC.

This clonotype was seen at least ten times. The chain employs TRBV29-1 and TRBJ2-5, with a possible D match to TRBD1 (6 bases). This CDR3 spans 13 amino acids. The ends were cut back, 3 bases at V and 5 bases at J, with 13 bases in the middle. Germline V CDR1 and CDR2: SQVTM, ANQGSEA. This CDR3 reads CSVELQGWETQYF. CDR3 nucleotide sequence: TGCAGCGTTGAGCTACAGGGCTGGGAGACCCAGTACTTC.

In this sample, this clonotype turned up many times. The DNA of the CDR3 is TGTGCCAGCAGTGAACCAGTTACATCGACAAAAAACACTGAAGCTTTCTTT. It yields the protein CASSEPVTSTKNTEAFF. The chain is built from TRBV2 and TRBJ1-1; D is unresolved. The CDR3 totals 17 residues. CDR1 is SNHLY and CDR2 is FYNNEI in the germline V gene. V was trimmed by 2 bases and J by 2 bases, leaving 18 bases between them.

Of note for this clonotype: A much larger clone differs by one base, so this may be a read error. The chain recombines TRBV7-2 with TRBJ1-1; unclear D gene. Germline V gene data show CDR1 as SGHTA and CDR2 as FQGNSA. The CDR3 extends over 15 amino acids. The CDR3 sequence is CASSSDRSPNTEAFF. CDR3 DNA sequence: TGCGCCAGCAGCTCGGATAGGAGCCCGAACACTGAAGCTTTCTTT.

Turning to this clonotype: At one end, the junction sequence differs from germline, possibly due to a read error. The rearrangement joins TRBV9 to TRBJ1-4; D gene uncertain. The CDR3 sequence is 13 residues long. Per the germline V gene, CDR1 is SGDLS and CDR2 is YYNGEE. DNA of the CDR3: TGTGCCAGCAGCCCTAGCTTATACGAAAAACTGGTTTTT. As protein: CASSPSLYEKLVF.

A word on this clonotype: The DNA is omitted, as the CDR3 cannot be located on it reliably, and the CDR3 follows TCRdb's listing. This rearrangement joins TRBV29-1 to TRBJ1-4; the D call in the table, TRBD1, was not verified against the DNA. Termini included, the CDR3 measures 13 amino acids. Germline V CDR1 and CDR2: SQVTM, ANQGSEA. The CDR3 protein is CSVEFPVMKNCFF.

The chain recombines TRBV4-3 with TRBJ1-4, with D possibly matching TRBD1 (5 bases). Germline V gene data show CDR1 as LGHNA and CDR2 as YSLEER. Trimming took off 3 bases at V and 3 bases at J, with 14 bases between the two ends. The CDR3 is 16 residues long. The CDR3 region has the DNA TGCGCCAGCAGCCACCTCGTACAGGTGGCTAATGAAAAACTGTTTTTT. Translation gives CASSHLVQVANEKLFF.

On this clonotype: A much bigger clone sits one base away, suggesting this may be a read error. The chain employs TRBV9 and TRBJ2-5; 14 bases are shared with TRBD2. With V trimmed by 3 bases and J by 5 bases, 3 bases remained unmatched. This CDR3 is built from 15 residues. From germline, CDR1 is SGDLS and CDR2 YYNGEE. CDR3 DNA sequence: TGTGCCAGCAGCGGGACTAGCGGGAGGAGGGAGACCCAGTACTTC. Its translation is CASSGTSGRRETQYF.

On this clonotype itself: Germline and junction disagree at one end, which may indicate a read error. The chain combines TRBV10-3 with TRBJ2-2; TRBD1 matches at 7 bases. The length of the CDR3 is 15 residues. CDR1 is ENHRY and CDR2 is SYGVKD in the germline V gene. CDR3 nucleotide sequence: TGTGCCATCAGTGGAACAGGGGCGAACACCGGGGAGCTGTCTTGG. Translating gives CAISGTGANTGELSW.

V is TRBV6-5 and J is TRBJ2-7; D not resolved. From germline, CDR1 is MNHEY and CDR2 SVGAGI. V lost 4 bases and J 5 bases, leaving 12 bases between the germline ends. The CDR3 is 13 residues long. CDR3 sequence (DNA): TGTGCCAGCAGTTCGCCAACGCAGCACGAGCAGTACTTC. Translation: CASSSPTQHEQYF.

The gene calls are TRBV5-5 and TRBJ1-2; D is unresolved. CDR1 and CDR2 (germline): SGHKS, YYEKEE (reference sequence). This CDR3 has 12 amino acids. V was shortened by 3 bases and J by 8 bases, with 11 bases between the two germline ends. The CDR3 is CASSYPRSGYTF. The DNA for the CDR3 is TGTGCCAGCAGCTACCCGAGGAGCGGCTACACCTTC.

This clonotype was found many times. The J gene is TRBJ2-6, the V gene TRBV2, with 8 nucleotides matching TRBD1. V lost 6 bases to trimming and J lost 4 bases; unmatched junction nucleotides: 14. Germline CDR1 reads SNHLY; CDR2 reads FYNNEI. CDR3 length: 18 residues. The CDR3 DNA sequence: TGTGCCAGCAGAAAGGACAGGGCACTCAACTCCGGGGCCAACGTCCTGACTTTC. Its translation is CASRKDRALNSGANVLTF.

This clonotype has a single count. The chain carries TRBV12-3 or TRBV12-4 and TRBJ1-1, with a weak D call TRBD1 (5 bases). Trimming removed 1 base from V and 4 bases from J, with 7 bases in between. The CDR3 runs to 13 residues. The CDR3 DNA sequence: TGTGCCAGCAGTTTAGGGGACCGCACTGAAGCTTTCTTT. Protein product: CASSLGDRTEAFF.